Following are 18 T cell receptor beta chains from one sample sequenced in a study of cytomegalovirus exposure and HLA in healthy donors. PCR used 60 Vbeta primers and 13 Jbeta primers. The method was immunoSEQ multiplex PCR; TCRdb's version includes in-frame clones alone and lacks a portion of them. The sample holds some 97,000 clones, roughly 70% seen once. Sequenced: PBMCs. These receptors originate from a young woman in good health and CMV-seropositive.

V usage is TRBV4-1 and J usage is TRBJ2-1, with D perhaps matching TRBD2 (6 bases). The CDR3 has 15 residues. CDR1 is MGHRA and CDR2 is YSYEKL in the germline V gene. V lost 0 bases to trimming and J lost 8 bases, with 14 bases between them. CDR3 in DNA: TGCGCCAGCAGCCAAGAGGGTAGAGCGGGCCATGAGCAGTTCTTC. Amino acid sequence: CASSQEGRAGHEQFF.

The chain carries TRBV27 and TRBJ1-1; 10 nucleotides agree with TRBD1. The V gene's germline CDR1 is MNHEY and CDR2 SMNVEV (reference sequence). This CDR3 is 14 amino acids long. The V and J ends lost 6 bases and 3 bases, in that order; junction bases with no gene match: 4. In DNA, the CDR3 is TGTGCCAGCAGAAGGGACAGGGGATACACTGAAGCTTTCTTT. As protein: CASRRDRGYTEAFF.

J is TRBJ1-2 and V is TRBV25-1; D possibly corresponds to TRBD1 (5 bases). The V gene lost 3 bases and the J gene lost 1 base, with 18 bases spanning the gap. The germline CDR1 and CDR2 sequences are MGHDK and SYGVNS. This CDR3 spans 17 amino acids. CDR3 amino acids: CASSDPSQETYNYGYTF. CDR3 sequence (DNA): TGTGCCAGCAGTGACCCTTCACAGGAGACTTATAACTATGGCTACACCTTC.

This clone was seen only a few times. The genes are TRBV27 and TRBJ2-7, with a weak D call TRBD1 (6 bases). Trimming removed 3 bases at V and 4 bases at J, with 10 bases between. Germline V gene sequence: CDR1 MNHEY, CDR2 SMNVEV (reference sequence). This CDR3 comprises 13 residues. This CDR3 reads CASSFMQGYEQYF. In nucleotides, the CDR3 is TGTGCCAGCAGTTTCATGCAGGGGTACGAGCAGTACTTC.

This chain joins TRBV7-9 and TRBJ2-1; D may be TRBD2 (6 bases). This CDR3 has 15 amino acids. Germline CDR1 and CDR2: SEHNR and FQNEAQ (reference sequence). The V end was cut by 3 bases, the J end by 6 bases, with 15 bases between. The CDR3 coding sequence is TGTGCCAGCAGCTTTGAGGGAGGACAAATCAATGAGCAGTTCTTC. It codes for CASSFEGGQINEQFF. Full variable domain (remainder filled in from reference TRBV7-9 and TRBJ2-1): DTGVSQNPRHKITKRGQNVTFRCDPISEHNRLYWYRQTLGQGPEFLTYFQNEAQLEKSRLLSDRFSAERPKGSFSTLEIQRTEQGDSAMYLCASSFEGGQINEQFFGPGTRLTVL.

V is TRBV6-4 and J is TRBJ2-1; D is perhaps TRBD1 (6 bases). This CDR3 spans 15 amino acids. CDR1 is MRHNA, CDR2 SNTAGT, per germline. With 6 bases removed from V and 6 bases from J, the gap between germline ends came to 18 bases. The CDR3 bases are TGTGCCAGCAGCCCCAGGGCAGGGGAGTTCAATGAGCAGTTCTTC. Translating gives CASSPRAGEFNEQFF.

The chain has TRBV7-3 and TRBJ2-1; D might be TRBD1 (5 bases). Germline V gene data show CDR1 as SGHTA and CDR2 as FQGTGA. Trimming took 5 bases from V and 12 from J, leaving 17 bases between them. This CDR3 has 13 amino acids. Written as DNA, the CDR3 is TGTGCCAGCAGCCACGATCTTGGGGCCAGGCAGTTCTTC. Translated: CASSHDLGARQFF.

The V and J genes are TRBV29-1 and TRBJ2-6; TRBD1 is a possible D gene (6 bases). The CDR3 length is 14 residues. Germline V gives CDR1 SQVTM, CDR2 ANQGSEA. The V and J ends lost 7 bases and 0 bases respectively, with 10 bases between them. The DNA for the CDR3 is TGCAGCGCTCTGGACAGCTCTGGGGCCAACGTCCTGACTTTC. This gives the protein CSALDSSGANVLTF.

This rearrangement joins TRBV6-5 to TRBJ2-5, with D perhaps matching TRBD2 (6 bases). The CDR3 sequence is 13 residues long. CDR1 is MNHEY, CDR2 SVGAGI, per germline. Trimming took 4 bases from V and 2 from J, leaving 8 bases between them. The CDR3 loop reads CASSWGDQETQYF. In DNA form, the CDR3 reads TGTGCCAGCAGTTGGGGGGATCAAGAGACCCAGTACTTC.

In this sample, this clone turned up a few times. The CDR3 is CASGTGGAQDLAAQYF. The CDR3 region has the DNA TGTGCCAGCGGGACAGGGGGCGCACAAGATTTGGCGGCCCAGTACTTC. This chain connects TRBV28 to TRBJ2-5, with 12 bases aligning to TRBD1. V was pared by 8 bases and J by 9 bases, with 16 bases of the junction left unmatched. Germline V gene data show CDR1 as MDHEN and CDR2 as SYDVKM. This CDR3 is built from 16 residues.

The rearrangement uses TRBV7-3 and TRBJ2-3; 7 nucleotides align to TRBD1. CDR3 length equals 14 residues. The germline gives CDR1 SGHTA, CDR2 FQGTGA. Trimming removed 0 bases from V and 4 bases from J; junction bases left unmatched: 1. CDR3 coding DNA: TGTGCCAGCAGCTTAACTCAGGGGGCAGATACGCAGTATTTT. Translation: CASSLTQGADTQYF.

Details on this clone: A far bigger clonotype differs at one base, so this is likely a read error. Since no conserved phenylalanine or tryptophan closes the CDR3, a read error is the likely cause. V is TRBV27 and J is TRBJ1-5, with 8 bases lining up with TRBD1. This CDR3 region has 15 residues. V lost 2 bases and J lost 3; bases outside the gene matches: 3. CDR1 and CDR2 (germline): MNHEY, SMNVEV (reference sequence). The CDR3 DNA is TGTGCCAGCAGTTTACACAGGGGGTCCAATCAGCCCCAGCATGTT. Protein product: CASSLHRGSNQPQHV.

The rearrangement uses TRBV29-1 and TRBJ2-7; D gene uncertain. V dropped 6 bases and J dropped 3 bases, with 6 bases sitting between them. This CDR3 is built from 10 residues. Germline loops: CDR1 SQVTM, CDR2 ANQGSEA. CDR3 nucleotide sequence: TGCAGCGTCGAGCTCTACGAGCAGTACTTC. This gives the protein CSVELYEQYF.

CDR3 sequence (DNA): TGCAGCGCTTCACTAGCGGGAGGGCCCTACGAGCAGTACTTC. Translating it yields CSASLAGGPYEQYF. The rearrangement joins TRBV29-1 to TRBJ2-7; 13 positions agree with TRBD2. The CDR3 extends over 14 amino acids. V shed 7 bases and J 2 bases; nucleotides not matched to a gene: 5. CDR1 is SQVTM, CDR2 ANQGSEA, per germline.

The V gene is TRBV4-3, the J gene TRBJ2-7; 10 bases map to TRBD1. The CDR3 length is 15 residues. V lost 4 bases, J lost 6 bases, and 9 bases stayed unmatched. The V gene's germline CDR1 is LGHNA and CDR2 YSLEER. CDR3 region: CASSRGDRGSGEQYF. DNA of the CDR3: TGCGCCAGCAGCCGGGGGGACAGGGGCTCGGGCGAGCAGTACTTC.

The chain couples TRBV4-3 to TRBJ2-5, with D maybe TRBD2 (6 bases). Between the trimmed V and J ends, which lost 0 bases and 5 bases, there was a span of 13 bases. This CDR3 is 15 amino acids long. The germline gives CDR1 LGHNA, CDR2 YSLEER. The CDR3 loop is CASSQEGGLRETQYF. The CDR3 DNA is TGCGCCAGCAGCCAAGAGGGAGGCCTCCGGGAGACCCAGTACTTC.

The rearrangement joins TRBV25-1 to TRBJ1-2, with 10 bases lining up with TRBD1. This CDR3 spans 14 amino acids. Germline V gene data show CDR1 as MGHDK and CDR2 as SYGVNS. Trimming removed 7 bases from V and 2 bases from J; junction bases left unmatched: 4. DNA for the CDR3: TGTGCCAGCACCGGACAGGGGGGGAACTATGGCTACACCTTC. It specifies CASTGQGGNYGYTF.

In its sample, this clone was seen a few times. The chain combines TRBV19 with TRBJ2-2; a weak D match, TRBD1 (6 bases). This CDR3 contains 13 residues. Looked up from germline, CDR1 is LNHDA and CDR2 is SQIVND (reference sequence). Deletions cut 10 bases from V and 2 bases from J, with 11 bases between. DNA for the CDR3: TGTGCCACCCGGGACACCAACACCGGGGAGCTGTTTTTT. It codes for CATRDTNTGELFF.